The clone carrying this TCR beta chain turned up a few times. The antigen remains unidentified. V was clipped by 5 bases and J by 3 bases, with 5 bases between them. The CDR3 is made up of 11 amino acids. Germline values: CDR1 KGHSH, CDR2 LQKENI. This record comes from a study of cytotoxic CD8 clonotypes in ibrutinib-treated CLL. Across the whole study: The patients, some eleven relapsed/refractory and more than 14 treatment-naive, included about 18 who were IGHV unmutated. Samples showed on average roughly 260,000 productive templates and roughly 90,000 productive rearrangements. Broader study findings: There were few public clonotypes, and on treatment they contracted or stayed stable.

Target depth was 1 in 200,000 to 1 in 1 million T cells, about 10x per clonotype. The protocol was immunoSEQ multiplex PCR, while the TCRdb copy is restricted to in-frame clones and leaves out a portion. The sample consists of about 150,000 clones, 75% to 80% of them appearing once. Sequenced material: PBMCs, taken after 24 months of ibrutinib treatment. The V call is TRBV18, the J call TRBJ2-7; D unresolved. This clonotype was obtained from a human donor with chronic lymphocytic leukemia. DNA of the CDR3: TGTGCCAGCTCAACGAGCTACGAGCAGTACTTC. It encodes CASSTSYEQYF.